This T cell receptor (beta chain) came from a study of blood T cell repertoires in COVID-19. CDR3 length equals 16 residues. V lost 2 bases and J lost 6, with 14 bases in between. Germline-derived CDR1 and CDR2 are SNHLY and FYNNEI. Method: immunoSEQ multiplex PCR; TCRdb's copy keeps in-frame clones and lacks some. The data show more than 100,000 clones, more than 80% seen once. This chain links TRBV2 with TRBJ1-6; D ambiguous. Material: peripheral blood. The source is a woman aged 60-75 years with acute or convalescent COVID-19. CDR3 nucleotide sequence: TGTGCCAGCAGTGAAAATCTCCGTTGGAGTAATTCACCCCTCCACTTT. It specifies CASSENLRWSNSPLHF. Drawing the rest from reference TRBV2 and TRBJ1-6, the complete variable domain is EPEVTQTPSHQVTQMGQEVILRCVPISNHLYFYWYRQILGQKVEFLVSFYNNEISEKSEIFDDQFSVERPDGSNFTLKIRSTKLEDSAMYFCASSENLRWSNSPLHFGNGTRLTVT.